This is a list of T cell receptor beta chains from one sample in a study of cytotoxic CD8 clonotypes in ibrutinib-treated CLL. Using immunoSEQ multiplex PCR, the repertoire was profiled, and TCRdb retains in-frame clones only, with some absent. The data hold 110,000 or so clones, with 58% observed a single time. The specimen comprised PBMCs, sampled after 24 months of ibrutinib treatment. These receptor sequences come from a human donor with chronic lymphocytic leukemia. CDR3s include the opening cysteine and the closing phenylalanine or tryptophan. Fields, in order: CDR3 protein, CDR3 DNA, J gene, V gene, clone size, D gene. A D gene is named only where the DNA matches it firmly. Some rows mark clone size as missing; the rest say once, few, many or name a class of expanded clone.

CASGFSGGYTF	TGTGCCAGCGGGTTCTCGGGTGGCTACACCTTC	TRBJ1-2	TRBV6-5	NA	NA
CASSAAGRNSNQPQHF	TGTGCCAGCAGCGCAGCGGGACGGAATAGCAATCAGCCCCAGCATTTT	TRBJ1-5	TRBV7-8	NA	NA
CASGAPGQGAYGYTF	TGTGCCAGCGGAGCCCCGGGACAGGGAGCCTATGGCTACACCTTC	TRBJ1-2	TRBV6-6	NA	TRBD1
CASSLVGRNYNEQFF	TGTGCCAGCAGCTTGGTGGGGCGGAACTACAATGAGCAGTTCTTC	TRBJ2-1	TRBV5-6	few	NA
CASRGIADYNEQFF	TGTGCCAGCAGAGGGATAGCAGACTACAATGAGCAGTTCTTC	TRBJ2-1	TRBV27	few	NA
CASSSSGRTEAFF	TGTGCCAGCAGTTCATCAGGGAGGACTGAAGCTTTCTTT	TRBJ1-1	TRBV28	few	NA
CATTGMGNTIYF	TGTGCCACCACAGGGATGGGAAACACCATATATTTT	TRBJ1-3	TRBV28	NA	NA
CARDRQGGSYEQYF	TGTGCCAGAGACCGACAGGGTGGCTCCTACGAGCAGTACTTC	TRBJ2-7	TRBV2	few	TRBD1
CASSPGEGADTQYF	TGTGCCAGCAGCCCGGGGGAGGGAGCTGATACGCAGTATTTT	TRBJ2-3	TRBV11-3	NA	TRBD2
CAWTRRGNTEAFF	TGTGCCTGGACAAGGAGGGGGAACACTGAAGCTTTCTTT	TRBJ1-1	TRBV30	NA	NA
CASSSADTQYF	TGCGCCAGCAGCAGCGCGGATACGCAGTATTTT	TRBJ2-3	TRBV5-1	once	NA
CASSLGQVAPLHF	TGTGCCAGCAGCCTCGGACAGGTCGCACCCCTCCACTTT	TRBJ1-6	TRBV7-2	NA	TRBD1
CASSFGQGTSPLHF	TGCGCCAGCAGCTTCGGACAGGGAACATCACCCCTCCACTTT	TRBJ1-6	TRBV5-1	few	TRBD1
CAITERLAGGSRGYEQYF	TGTGCCATCACCGAGAGACTAGCGGGGGGGTCGAGAGGGTACGAGCAGTACTTC	TRBJ2-7	TRBV10-3	NA	TRBD2
CASSGQYNSPLHF	TGTGCCAGCAGTGGACAATATAATTCACCCCTCCACTTT	TRBJ1-6	TRBV6-5	NA	NA